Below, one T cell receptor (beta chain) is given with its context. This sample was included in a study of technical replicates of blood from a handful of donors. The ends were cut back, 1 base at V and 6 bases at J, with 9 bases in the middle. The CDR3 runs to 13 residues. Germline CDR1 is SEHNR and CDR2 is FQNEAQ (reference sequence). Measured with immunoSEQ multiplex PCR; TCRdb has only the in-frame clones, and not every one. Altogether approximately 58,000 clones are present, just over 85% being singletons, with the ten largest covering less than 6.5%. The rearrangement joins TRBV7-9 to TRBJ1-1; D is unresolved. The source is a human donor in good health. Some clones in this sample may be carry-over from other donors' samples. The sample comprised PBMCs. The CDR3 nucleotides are TGTGCCAGCAGCTTAGTCCGGGGATCTGAAGCTTTCTTT. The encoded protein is CASSLVRGSEAFF.